A single sample gave rise to the 3 T cell receptor beta chains below, sequenced in a study of blood T cell repertoires in COVID-19 (dated by TCRdb to about 2020). The library was made by the immunoSEQ multiplex PCR assay. TCRdb mirrors the immuneACCESS table, restricted to in-frame sequences. Some clones are absent from its copies; in checked studies, under half trace to an unresolved V gene, and the reason for the others is unknown. The sample data list about 170,000 clones, and around 90% of these were observed just once. The ten largest account for under 3% of the sample. Material for sequencing was peripheral blood. The receptors shown here come from a woman aged 80 or over with COVID-19, enrolled during active disease.

In DNA, the CDR3 is TGTGCCAGCAGCCAAGAGGGACAGGGGGCTTCTGGAAACACCATATATTTT. Protein: CASSQEGQGASGNTIYF. The V call is TRBV4-2, the J call TRBJ1-3, with 12 bases that match TRBD1. With 0 bases clipped from V and 1 base from J, the junction kept 1 base outside the gene matches. Germline CDR1 and CDR2: LGHNA and YNFKEQ. This CDR3 region has 17 residues.

The J gene is TRBJ2-3, the V gene TRBV9; a possible D gene is TRBD2 (6 bases). This CDR3 comprises 14 residues. V lost 2 bases and J lost 1, with 8 bases in between. Germline CDR1 reads SGDLS; CDR2 reads YYNGEE. The CDR3 bases are TGTGCCAGCAGCGTTTCTAGCGGCACAGATACGCAGTATTTT. It encodes CASSVSSGTDTQYF.

The chain carries TRBV5-4 and TRBJ2-7; D is perhaps TRBD2 (6 bases). The CDR3 contains 13 residues. With 0 bases removed from V and 7 bases from J, the gap between germline ends came to 11 bases. Germline CDR1 reads SGHNT; CDR2 reads YYREEE (reference sequence). The CDR3 nucleotides read TGTGCCAGCAGCTTGGTGCGGGATCGGGAGCAGTACTTC. This gives the protein CASSLVRDREQYF.